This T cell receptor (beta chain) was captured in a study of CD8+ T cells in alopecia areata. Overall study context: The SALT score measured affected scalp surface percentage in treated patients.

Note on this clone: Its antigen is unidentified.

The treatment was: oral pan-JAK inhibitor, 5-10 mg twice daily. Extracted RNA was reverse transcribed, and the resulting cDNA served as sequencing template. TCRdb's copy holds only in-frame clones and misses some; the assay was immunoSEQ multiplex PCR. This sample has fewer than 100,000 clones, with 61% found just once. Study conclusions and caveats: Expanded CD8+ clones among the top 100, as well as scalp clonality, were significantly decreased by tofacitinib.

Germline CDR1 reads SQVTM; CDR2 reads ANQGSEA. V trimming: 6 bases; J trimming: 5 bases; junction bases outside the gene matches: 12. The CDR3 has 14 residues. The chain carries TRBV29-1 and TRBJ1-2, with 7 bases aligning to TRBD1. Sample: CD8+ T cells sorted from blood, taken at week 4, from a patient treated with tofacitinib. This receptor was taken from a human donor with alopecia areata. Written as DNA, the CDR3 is TGCAGCGTGGGTTACAGGGGACAGTTTTATGGCTACACCTTC. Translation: CSVGYRGQFYGYTF. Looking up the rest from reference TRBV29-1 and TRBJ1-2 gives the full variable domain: SAVISQKPSRDICQRGTSLTIQCQVDSQVTMMFWYRQQPGQSLTLIATANQGSEATYESGFVIDKFPISRPNLTFSTLTVSNMSPEDSSIYLCSVGYRGQFYGYTFGSGTRLTVV.